Reported below is one TCR beta chain. Its cognate antigen is unknown. The data were taken from a study of T cells in narcolepsy. The study's findings and limits: Healthy controls reportedly lacked the autoreactive clonotypes serially found in patients' blood. Autoreactive HCRT-specific and TRIB2-specific clonotypes were marked in same-patient CSF-versus-blood CD4+ comparisons. No autoreactive T cell clone sequences appeared in some memory CD4+ repertoires.

Assay used: immunoSEQ multiplex PCR; TCRdb lists only in-frame clones, some missing. The sample lists about 25,000 clones, roughly 83% occurring once. The CDR3 runs 13 residues. With V trimmed by 3 bases and J by 7 bases, 6 bases remained unmatched. Germline V gene sequence: CDR1 SGHRS, CDR2 YFSETQ. The source is a human donor with narcolepsy. The chain links TRBV5-1 to TRBJ2-7; the match to TRBD1 covers 8 bases. Material: CD45RA- memory CD4+ T cells from PBMCs. The CDR3 DNA sequence: TGCGCCAGCAGCTGGGGGACAGGTGAAGAGCAGTACTTC. Translation: CASSWGTGEEQYF.